These 10 T cell receptor beta chains share one sample of origin, sequenced in a study of T cell responses to AZD1222 COVID-19 vaccine. TCRdb keeps only in-frame clones here, not all; method: immunoSEQ multiplex PCR. The sample holds tens of thousands of clones, around 90% seen once. The specimen was peripheral blood, collected on day 0 of AZD1222 vaccination. These receptor sequences come from an adult in good health.

V is TRBV11-2 and J is TRBJ2-3, with no clear D. V was clipped by 4 bases and J by 2 bases, with 1 base between them. The CDR3 is 11 residues long. Germline CDR1 is SGHAT and CDR2 is FQNNGV. CDR3: CASSYTDTQYF. The CDR3 region has the DNA TGTGCCAGCAGCTACACAGATACGCAGTATTTT.

This rearrangement joins TRBV7-8 to TRBJ2-1; 8 bases map to TRBD2. The junction had 1 base not matched to a gene; V was cut back by 1 base and J by 2 bases. Germline CDR1 is SGHVS and CDR2 is FQNEAQ. The length of the CDR3 is 15 residues. DNA of the CDR3: TGTGCCAGCAGCTTAGAACTAGCGGCCTACAATGAGCAGTTCTTC. The encoded protein is CASSLELAAYNEQFF.

The V and J genes are TRBV19 and TRBJ2-7, with D perhaps matching TRBD1 (6 bases). CDR3 size: 15 residues. V shed 0 bases and J shed 7 bases, with 16 bases lying between them. Germline CDR1 is LNHDA and CDR2 is SQIVND (reference sequence). The CDR3 sequence is CASSIDRDTHQEQYF. CDR3 sequence (DNA): TGTGCCAGTAGTATAGATCGGGACACACATCAAGAGCAGTACTTC.

CDR3 residues: CASSQDSFTGNANTGELFF. DNA of the CDR3: TGCGCCAGCAGCCAAGACTCCTTTACAGGGAACGCGAACACCGGGGAGCTGTTTTTT. The V call is TRBV4-3, the J call TRBJ2-2; a weak D match, TRBD1 (6 bases). V lost 0 bases, J lost 0 bases, and 17 bases lay in between. The CDR3 is made up of 19 amino acids. Germline lookup yields CDR1 LGHNA and CDR2 YSLEER.

The chain couples TRBV10-3 to TRBJ2-1, with D unclear. The germline CDR1 and CDR2 sequences are ENHRY and SYGVKD. The CDR3 sequence is 12 residues long. V gave up 8 bases and J gave up 4 bases, with 9 bases separating them. The CDR3 region is CAISGQYNEQFF. The DNA for the CDR3 is TGTGCCATCTCTGGGCAGTACAATGAGCAGTTCTTC.

This chain uses TRBV12-3 or TRBV12-4 with TRBJ1-2, with D possibly being TRBD1 (5 bases). The length of the CDR3 is 12 residues. Trimming pared 9 bases from V and 5 bases from J, leaving 13 bases between. The CDR3 DNA follows: TGTGCCAGTTCCAGGGCGGATTATGGCTACACCTTC. Its translation is CASSRADYGYTF.

The J gene is TRBJ2-3, the V gene TRBV3-1 (or the pseudogene TRBV3-2), with a weak D call TRBD2 (6 bases). The length of the CDR3 is 20 residues. Germline assignment: CDR1 LGHDT and CDR2 YNNKEL (reference sequence). Trimming took off 4 bases at V and 0 bases at J, with 26 bases between the two ends. CDR3 residues: CASSPGLAGRLAVSTDTQYF. DNA for the CDR3: TGTGCCAGCAGCCCTGGGTTGGCCGGGCGCTTAGCGGTTAGCACAGATACGCAGTATTTT.

The chain couples TRBV6-2 or TRBV6-3 to TRBJ2-1; 9 positions match TRBD2. With 4 bases clipped from V and 6 bases from J, the junction kept 4 bases outside the gene matches. The CDR3 runs 14 residues. Germline loops: CDR1 MNHEY, CDR2 SVGEGT. The CDR3 reads CASSLAGALNEQFF. The CDR3 DNA follows: TGTGCCAGCAGTTTAGCGGGGGCCCTCAATGAGCAGTTCTTC.

This clone was seen a single time. V is TRBV5-1 and J is TRBJ1-5; 12 bases fit TRBD1. The V gene's germline CDR1 is SGHRS and CDR2 YFSETQ. The V gene end was trimmed by 0 bases and the J gene end by 0 bases; junction bases not matched to a gene: 7. This CDR3 comprises 19 residues. In DNA, the CDR3 is TGCGCCAGCAGCTTGGGGGGACAGGGGGCTTCATATAGCAATCAGCCCCAGCATTTT. Protein product: CASSLGGQGASYSNQPQHF.

In regard to this clone: As the CDR3 is not closed by the conserved phenylalanine or tryptophan, this likely results from a read error. The DNA is omitted, as the CDR3 cannot be located on it reliably, and the CDR3 follows TCRdb's listing. The rearrangement links TRBV6-6 to TRBJ1-1; the table's TRBD1 call for D was not verified on the DNA. The CDR3 spans 12 amino acids, including both terminal residues. The germline gives CDR1 MNHNY, CDR2 SVGAGI (reference sequence). CDR3 in amino acids: CASSYQGQFLLP.